This entry describes one T cell receptor beta chain. Its antigen is not identified. The data were taken from a study of cytomegalovirus exposure and HLA in healthy donors. The PCR was carried out with 60 Vbeta primers and 13 Jbeta primers. The repertoire was sequenced with immunoSEQ multiplex PCR; TCRdb's copy has only in-frame clones and lacks some. This table holds approximately 120,000 clones, around 77% found once. CDR3 length: 15 residues. Per the germline V gene, CDR1 is KGHSH and CDR2 is LQKENI. The V segment lost 2 bases and the J segment 1 base; nucleotides outside the gene matches: 2. Study-wide results and limits: Among the CMV-associated chains, three were confirmed in vitro as specific for CMV antigens. Cytomegalovirus association was assigned to some 160 TCR beta chains. A previous analysis found most TCR beta V segments productive roughly 87% or roughly 30% of the time.

The chain is built from TRBV18 and TRBJ2-3, with 8 positions matching TRBD2. The sequence was obtained from a woman in her thirties or forties in good health and CMV-seropositive. Sequences were obtained from PBMCs. CDR3: CASSPTAGGTDTQYF. The CDR3 region has the DNA TGTGCCAGCTCACCAACAGCGGGGGGCACAGATACGCAGTATTTT.